One and the same sample provided the 17 T cell receptor beta chains below, sequenced in a study of T-cell reconstitution after alpha-beta-depleted transplantation in children. Preparation of the TCRbeta library was carried out with unique molecular identifiers. TCRdb independently ran MiXCR on the PCR reads; one entry per CDR3 protein. The top ten hold around 5% of the sample, which has approximately 240,000 distinct CDR3 sequences, roughly a tenth seen once. Sample: PBMCs from the stem cell graft donor, taken from the stem cell graft. All receptors derive from a human donor who donated a stem cell graft to a child with SCID.

This clonotype was seen ten or more times. The chain combines TRBV18 with TRBJ1-2; tentatively, D is TRBD1 (6 bases). The CDR3 is 16 amino acids. Germline V gene data show CDR1 as KGHSH and CDR2 as LQKENI. V was clipped by 3 bases and J by 4 bases, with 18 bases between them. In DNA, the CDR3 is TGTGCCAGCTCACCGCCGAACAGGGCGGATCCCTATGGCTACACCTTC. Protein sequence: CASSPPNRADPYGYTF.

This clonotype occurred many times. The chain joins TRBV5-1 to TRBJ1-2; D remains ambiguous. Germline V gene data show CDR1 as SGHRS and CDR2 as YFSETQ. CDR3 length equals 15 residues. V was clipped by 0 bases and J by 4 bases, with 13 bases between them. As DNA, the CDR3 is TGCGCCAGCAGCTTGGGTACGGCCGACCTCTATGGCTACACCTTC. Residues: CASSLGTADLYGYTF.

This clonotype was recorded many times. CDR3 in amino acids: CASRPGTGTDTQYF. Written as DNA, the CDR3 is TGTGCCAGCAGGCCCGGGACAGGGACAGATACGCAGTATTTT. The rearrangement uses TRBV6-5 and TRBJ2-3; 9 bases align to TRBD1. Trimming cost V 6 bases and J 3 bases; bases outside gene matches: 4. Per germline, CDR1 MNHEY and CDR2 SVGAGI. The CDR3 is made up of 14 amino acids.

This clonotype was detected only a few times. The chain couples TRBV7-3 to TRBJ2-2; no reliable D call. The CDR3 contains 8 residues. Looked up from germline, CDR1 is SGHTA and CDR2 is FQGTGA. V was pared by 11 bases and J by 7 bases, with 2 bases between. The CDR3 region has the DNA TGTGCCTTCGGGGAGCTGTTTTTT. This gives the protein CAFGELFF. The full variable domain, in which reference TRBV7-3 and TRBJ2-2 provide the parts outside the CDR3, is GAGVSQTPSNKVTEKGKYVELRCDPISGHTALYWYRQSLGQGPEFLIYFQGTGAADDSGLPNDRFFAVRPEGSVSTLKIQRTERGDSAVYLCAFGELFFGEGSRLTVL.

The table lists this clonotype with many counts. The rearrangement joins TRBV20-1 to TRBJ1-1; possible D gene TRBD1, 5 bases. With 4 bases removed from V and 3 bases from J, the gap between germline ends came to 15 bases. The length of the CDR3 is 14 residues. Germline-derived CDR1 and CDR2 are DFQATT and SNEGSKA (reference sequence). CDR3 in DNA: TGCAGTGCTAAAAGGGGCCCCGGGGACACTGAAGCTTTCTTT. The encoded protein is CSAKRGPGDTEAFF.

This clonotype showed up many times. The chain links TRBV10-2 to TRBJ2-6; D not resolved. Germline V CDR1 and CDR2: WSHSY, SAAADI. The CDR3 covers 16 residues. V was clipped by 2 bases and J by 0 bases, with 8 bases between them. The CDR3 DNA reads TGCGCCAGCAGTGAGGCCAGGAGCTCTGGGGCCAACGTCCTGACTTTC. Protein sequence: CASSEARSSGANVLTF.

Many counts were recorded for this clonotype. This chain uses TRBV6-5 with TRBJ2-1, with D perhaps TRBD2 (5 bases). V lost 3 bases and J 7 bases, leaving 16 bases between the germline ends. CDR3 length: 15 amino acids. From germline, CDR1 is MNHEY and CDR2 SVGAGI. CDR3 nucleotide sequence: TGTGCCAGCAGTTATCGGCCGACTACACTTAATGAGCAGTTCTTC. As protein: CASSYRPTTLNEQFF.

This clonotype was detected only a few times. The chain couples TRBV12-3 or TRBV12-4 to TRBJ2-2; 7 bases fit TRBD1. The CDR3 length is 16 residues. V was clipped by 3 bases and J by 6 bases; unmatched bases: 10. CDR3: CASSFLQGGWSGELFF. The CDR3 DNA is TGTGCCAGCAGTTTTTTACAAGGGGGCTGGTCCGGGGAGCTGTTTTTT.

This clonotype was seen at least ten times. The chain carries TRBV15 and TRBJ2-7; D may be TRBD2 (5 bases). The germline V and J ends were trimmed by 1 base and 4 bases, with 17 bases remaining between them. CDR3 length equals 16 residues. Germline V lookup: CDR1 LNHNV, CDR2 YYDKDF (reference sequence). CDR3 loop: CATSRGWRPSNYEQYF. In DNA, the CDR3 is TGTGCCACCAGCAGAGGATGGAGGCCATCTAATTACGAGCAGTACTTC.

This clonotype showed up many times. V gene TRBV20-1 combines with J gene TRBJ2-7; no clear D gene. Germline lookup yields CDR1 DFQATT and CDR2 SNEGSKA (reference sequence). There are 12 residues in the CDR3. Trimming shortened V by 3 bases and J by 0 bases, and 6 bases separated the two germline ends. CDR3 DNA: TGCAGTGCTAGGAGTAGCTCCTACGAGCAGTACTTC. This codes for CSARSSSYEQYF.

This clonotype was detected many times. This rearrangement joins TRBV29-1 to TRBJ1-1, with a possible D match to TRBD1 (5 bases). The germline V gene has CDR1 SQVTM and CDR2 ANQGSEA. The CDR3 extends over 14 amino acids. V was pared by 1 base and J by 3 bases, with 12 bases between. CDR3 nucleotide sequence: TGCAGCGTTGAAGTTCGGGGGGGAGACACTGAAGCTTTCTTT. Its protein is CSVEVRGGDTEAFF.

This clonotype occurred many times. The chain recombines TRBV12-3 or TRBV12-4 with TRBJ2-5; D not resolved. Trimming removed 5 bases at V and 5 bases at J, with 6 bases between. The length of the CDR3 is 11 residues. CDR3 sequence reads: CASSPRETQYF. The DNA for the CDR3 is TGTGCCAGCAGTCCGAGGGAGACCCAGTACTTC.

This clonotype was seen many times. The chain has TRBV6-1 and TRBJ1-3; 7 nucleotides align to TRBD1. The CDR3 has 16 amino acids. Per the germline V gene, CDR1 is MNHNS and CDR2 is SASEGT. With V trimmed by 2 bases and J by 2 bases, 6 bases remained unmatched. CDR3 region: CASSESSRGPGNTIYF. DNA of the CDR3: TGTGCCAGCAGTGAAAGCTCAAGGGGGCCTGGAAACACCATATATTTT.

The V and J genes are TRBV28 and TRBJ1-5; 9 positions agree with TRBD1. The length of the CDR3 is 14 residues. With V trimmed by 3 bases and J by 6 bases, 3 bases remained unmatched. The germline V gene encodes CDR1 MDHEN and CDR2 SYDVKM. CDR3 sequence (DNA): TGTGCCAGCAGTTTCCGACAGGGGGGTCAGCCCCAGCATTTT. This codes for CASSFRQGGQPQHF.

There are many counts of this clonotype. J is TRBJ1-2 and V is TRBV20-1; D gene uncertain. The CDR3 consists of 13 residues. Germline lookup yields CDR1 DFQATT and CDR2 SNEGSKA (reference sequence). The V and J ends lost 2 bases and 0 bases respectively, with 7 bases between them. CDR3 protein: CSARHITNYGYTF. The CDR3 DNA sequence: TGCAGTGCTAGACACATAACTAACTATGGCTACACCTTC.

The chain uses TRBV5-4 and TRBJ2-5; 8 bases map to TRBD2. Germline lookup yields CDR1 SGHNT and CDR2 YYREEE (reference sequence). The CDR3 loop spans 17 amino acids. V dropped 0 bases and J dropped 2; count of bases not matched to a gene: 9. The CDR3 sequence is CASSLEVRRGAQETQYF. The CDR3 nucleotides are TGTGCCAGCAGCTTGGAGGTCAGGCGGGGGGCACAAGAGACCCAGTACTTC.

CDR3 in amino acids: CASSATSAEVGGYTF. CDR3 nucleotides: TGTGCCAGCAGCGCTACCTCAGCTGAGGTTGGTGGCTACACCTTC. The chain carries TRBV9 and TRBJ1-2; D remains ambiguous. The CDR3 sequence is 15 residues long. V lost 3 bases and J lost 7, with 19 bases in between. Germline values: CDR1 SGDLS, CDR2 YYNGEE.